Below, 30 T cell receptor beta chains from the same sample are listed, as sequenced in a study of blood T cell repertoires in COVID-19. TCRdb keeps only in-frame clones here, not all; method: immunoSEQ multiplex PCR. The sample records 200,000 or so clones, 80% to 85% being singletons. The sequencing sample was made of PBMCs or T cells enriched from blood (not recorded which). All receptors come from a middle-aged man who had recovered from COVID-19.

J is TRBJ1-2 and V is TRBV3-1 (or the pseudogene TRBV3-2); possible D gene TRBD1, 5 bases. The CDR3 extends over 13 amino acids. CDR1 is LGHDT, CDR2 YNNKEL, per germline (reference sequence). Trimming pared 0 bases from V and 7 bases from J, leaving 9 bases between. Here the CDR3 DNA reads TGTGCCAGCAGCCAAGAAGTGGGGGGTGGCTACACCTTC. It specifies CASSQEVGGGYTF.

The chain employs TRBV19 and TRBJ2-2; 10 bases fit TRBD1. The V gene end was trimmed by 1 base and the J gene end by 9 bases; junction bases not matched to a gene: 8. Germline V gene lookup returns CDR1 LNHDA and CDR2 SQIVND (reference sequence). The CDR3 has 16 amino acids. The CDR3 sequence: CASSIVGGTGDRELFF. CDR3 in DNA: TGTGCCAGTAGTATAGTTGGAGGGACAGGGGACCGGGAGCTGTTTTTT. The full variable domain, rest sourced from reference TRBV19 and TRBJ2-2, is DGGITQSPKYLFRKEGQNVTLSCEQNLNHDAMYWYRQDPGQGLRLIYYSQIVNDFQKGDIAEGYSVSREKKESFPLTVTSAQKNPTAFYLCASSIVGGTGDRELFFGEGSRLTVL.

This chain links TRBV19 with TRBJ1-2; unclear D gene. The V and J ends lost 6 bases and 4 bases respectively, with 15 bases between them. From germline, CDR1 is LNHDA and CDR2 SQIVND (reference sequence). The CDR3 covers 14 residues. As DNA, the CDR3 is TGTGCCAGTAGGGACCCGGGGAATCGCTATGGCTACACCTTC. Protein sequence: CASRDPGNRYGYTF.

The CDR3 reads CASSELGRGTDTQYF. The CDR3 bases are TGTGCCAGCAGTGAATTGGGGAGAGGGACAGATACGCAGTATTTT. The V and J genes are TRBV25-1 and TRBJ2-3, with D possibly TRBD2 on 5 matching bases. CDR1 and CDR2 from the germline V gene are MGHDK and SYGVNS. The CDR3 has 15 residues. Trimming shortened V by 1 base and J by 3 bases, and 11 bases separated the two germline ends.

For the CDR3, the DNA is TGTGCCAGCAGCTTAATCAGGGGTCCCTACGAGCAGTACTTC. It yields the protein CASSLIRGPYEQYF. The V gene is TRBV7-9, the J gene TRBJ2-7; D is perhaps TRBD1 (6 bases). Trimming left V 2 bases short and J 2 bases short, with 10 bases between. There are 14 residues in the CDR3. Germline V gene data show CDR1 as SEHNR and CDR2 as FQNEAQ (reference sequence).

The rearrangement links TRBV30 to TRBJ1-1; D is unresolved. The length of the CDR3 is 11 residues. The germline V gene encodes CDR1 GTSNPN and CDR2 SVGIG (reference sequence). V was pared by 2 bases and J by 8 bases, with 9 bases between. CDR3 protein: CAWSRQWEAFF. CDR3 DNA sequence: TGTGCCTGGAGTCGTCAGTGGGAAGCTTTCTTT.

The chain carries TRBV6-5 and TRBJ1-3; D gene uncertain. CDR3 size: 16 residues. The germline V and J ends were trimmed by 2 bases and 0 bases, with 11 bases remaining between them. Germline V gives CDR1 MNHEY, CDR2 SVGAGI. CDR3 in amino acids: CASSYGVVSSGNTIYF. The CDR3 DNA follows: TGTGCCAGCAGTTACGGTGTAGTTAGCTCTGGAAACACCATATATTTT.

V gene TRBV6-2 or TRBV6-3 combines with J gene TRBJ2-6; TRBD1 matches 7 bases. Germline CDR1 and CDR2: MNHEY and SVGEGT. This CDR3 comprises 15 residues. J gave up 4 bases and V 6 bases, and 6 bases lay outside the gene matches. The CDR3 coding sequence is TGTGCCAGCAGCCAGACAGGGTACGGGGCCAACGTCCTGACTTTC. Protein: CASSQTGYGANVLTF.

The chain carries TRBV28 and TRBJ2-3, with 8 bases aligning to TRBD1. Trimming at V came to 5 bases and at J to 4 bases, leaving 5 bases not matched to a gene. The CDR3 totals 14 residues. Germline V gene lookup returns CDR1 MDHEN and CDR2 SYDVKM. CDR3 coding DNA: TGTGCCAGCAGTAGGCAGGGGGCTGCAGATACGCAGTATTTT. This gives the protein CASSRQGAADTQYF.

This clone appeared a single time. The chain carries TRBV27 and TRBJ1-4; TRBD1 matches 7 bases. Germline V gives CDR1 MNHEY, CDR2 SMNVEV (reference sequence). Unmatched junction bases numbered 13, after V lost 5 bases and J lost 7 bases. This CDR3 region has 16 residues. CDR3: CASSPFLDRVGEKLFF. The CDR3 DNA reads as TGTGCCAGCAGTCCATTCCTCGACAGGGTGGGTGAAAAACTGTTTTTT.

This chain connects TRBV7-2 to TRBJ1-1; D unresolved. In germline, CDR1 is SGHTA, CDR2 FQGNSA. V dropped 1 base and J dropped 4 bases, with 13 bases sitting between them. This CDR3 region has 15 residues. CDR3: CASSLDPGVSTEAFF. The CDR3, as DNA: TGTGCCAGCAGCTTAGATCCAGGCGTATCCACTGAAGCTTTCTTT.

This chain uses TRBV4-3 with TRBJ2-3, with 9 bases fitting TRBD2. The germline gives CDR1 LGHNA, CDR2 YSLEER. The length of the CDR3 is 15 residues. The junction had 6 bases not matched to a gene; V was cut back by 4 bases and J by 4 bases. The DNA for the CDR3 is TGCGCCAGCAGCCTTGGCGGGGGGGCCGCAGATACGCAGTATTTT. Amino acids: CASSLGGGAADTQYF.

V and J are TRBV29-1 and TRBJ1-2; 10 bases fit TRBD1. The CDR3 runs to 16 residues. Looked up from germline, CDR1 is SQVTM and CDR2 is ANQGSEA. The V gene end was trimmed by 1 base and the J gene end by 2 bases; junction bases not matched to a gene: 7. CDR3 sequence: CSVEGGTGVLNYGYTF. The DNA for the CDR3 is TGCAGCGTTGAAGGCGGGACAGGGGTGCTAAACTATGGCTACACCTTC.

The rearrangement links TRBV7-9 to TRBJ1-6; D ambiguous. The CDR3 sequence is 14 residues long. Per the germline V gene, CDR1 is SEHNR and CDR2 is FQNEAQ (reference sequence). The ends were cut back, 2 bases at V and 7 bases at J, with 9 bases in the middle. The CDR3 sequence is CASSLFGENSPLHF. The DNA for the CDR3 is TGTGCCAGCAGCTTATTTGGGGAGAATTCACCCCTCCACTTT.

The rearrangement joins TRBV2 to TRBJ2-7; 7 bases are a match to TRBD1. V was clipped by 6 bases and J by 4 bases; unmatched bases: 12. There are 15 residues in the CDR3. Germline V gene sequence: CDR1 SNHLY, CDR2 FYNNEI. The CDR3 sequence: CASRGIQGNLYEQYF. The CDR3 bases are TGTGCCAGCAGGGGGATACAGGGGAACCTGTACGAGCAGTACTTC.

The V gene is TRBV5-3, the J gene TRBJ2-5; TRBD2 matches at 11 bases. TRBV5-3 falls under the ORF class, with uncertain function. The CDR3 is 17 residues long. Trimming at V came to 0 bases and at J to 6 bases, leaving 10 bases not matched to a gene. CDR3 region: CARSLDSYSGGAQTQYF. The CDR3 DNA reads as TGTGCCAGAAGCTTGGACTCGTATAGCGGGGGGGCGCAGACCCAGTACTTC.

DNA for the CDR3: TGCAGCGTCGGACAGGGTGGAAACACTGAAGCTTTCTTT. It yields the protein CSVGQGGNTEAFF. The V call is TRBV29-1, the J call TRBJ1-1; TRBD1 aligns across 8 bases. Germline V gene sequence: CDR1 SQVTM, CDR2 ANQGSEA. J lost 2 bases, V lost 6 bases, and 5 bases had no gene match. CDR3 length: 13 amino acids.

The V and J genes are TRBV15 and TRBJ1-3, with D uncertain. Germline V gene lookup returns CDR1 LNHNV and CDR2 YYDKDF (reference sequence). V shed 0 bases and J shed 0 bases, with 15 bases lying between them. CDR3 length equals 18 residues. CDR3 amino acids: CATSRDKWTESSGNTIYF. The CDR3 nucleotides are TGTGCCACCAGCAGAGATAAGTGGACTGAGAGCTCTGGAAACACCATATATTTT.

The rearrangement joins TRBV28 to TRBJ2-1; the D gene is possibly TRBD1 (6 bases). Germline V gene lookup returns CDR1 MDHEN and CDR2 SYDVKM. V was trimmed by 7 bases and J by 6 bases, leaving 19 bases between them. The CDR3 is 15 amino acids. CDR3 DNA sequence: TGTGCCAGCACTATTACAGGGAATATCGTCAATGAGCAGTTCTTC. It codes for CASTITGNIVNEQFF.

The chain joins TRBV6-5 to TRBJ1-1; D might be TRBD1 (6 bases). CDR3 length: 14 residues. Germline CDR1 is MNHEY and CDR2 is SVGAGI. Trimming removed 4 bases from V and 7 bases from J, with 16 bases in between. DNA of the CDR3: TGTGCCAGCAGTTTTGATCGGGACACTAATGAAGCTTTCTTT. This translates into CASSFDRDTNEAFF.

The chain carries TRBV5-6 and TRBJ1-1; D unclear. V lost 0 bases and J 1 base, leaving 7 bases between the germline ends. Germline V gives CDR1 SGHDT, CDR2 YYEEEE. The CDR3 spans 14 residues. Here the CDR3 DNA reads TGTGCCAGCAGCTTGGGTAGAAAGAACACTGAAGCTTTCTTT. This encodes CASSLGRKNTEAFF.

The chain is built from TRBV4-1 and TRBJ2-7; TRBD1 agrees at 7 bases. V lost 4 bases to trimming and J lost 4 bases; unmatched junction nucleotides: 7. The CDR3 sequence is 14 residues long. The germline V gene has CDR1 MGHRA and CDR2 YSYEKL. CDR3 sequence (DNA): TGCGCCAGCAGCCCTACAAGGGGGCGGTACGAGCAGTACTTC. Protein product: CASSPTRGRYEQYF.

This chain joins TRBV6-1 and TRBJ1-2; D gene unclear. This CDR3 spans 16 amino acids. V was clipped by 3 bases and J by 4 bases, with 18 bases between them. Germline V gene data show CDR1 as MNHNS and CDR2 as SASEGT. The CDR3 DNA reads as TGTGCCAGCAGTGAGGCGGGCCGGGGTTCTAGCTATGGCTACACCTTC. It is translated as CASSEAGRGSSYGYTF.

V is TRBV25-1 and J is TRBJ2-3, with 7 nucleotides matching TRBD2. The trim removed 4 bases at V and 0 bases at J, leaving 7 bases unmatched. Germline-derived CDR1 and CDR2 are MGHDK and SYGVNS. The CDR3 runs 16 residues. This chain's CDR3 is CASSGLAGPSTDTQYF. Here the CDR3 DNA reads TGTGCCAGCAGTGGATTAGCGGGCCCTAGCACAGATACGCAGTATTTT.

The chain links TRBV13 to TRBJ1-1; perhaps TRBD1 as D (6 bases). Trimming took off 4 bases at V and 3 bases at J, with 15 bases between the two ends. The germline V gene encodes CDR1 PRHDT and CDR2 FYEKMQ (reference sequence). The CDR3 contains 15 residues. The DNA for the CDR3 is TGTGCCAGCAGCTCGGGGGGCCGGGCCTACACTGAAGCTTTCTTT. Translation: CASSSGGRAYTEAFF.

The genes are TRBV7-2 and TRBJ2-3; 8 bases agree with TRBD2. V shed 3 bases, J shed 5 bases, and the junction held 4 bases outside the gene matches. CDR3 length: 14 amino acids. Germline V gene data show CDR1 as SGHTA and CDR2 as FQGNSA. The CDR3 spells CASSFPGGLDTQYF. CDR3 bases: TGTGCCAGCAGCTTCCCGGGGGGGCTAGATACGCAGTATTTT.

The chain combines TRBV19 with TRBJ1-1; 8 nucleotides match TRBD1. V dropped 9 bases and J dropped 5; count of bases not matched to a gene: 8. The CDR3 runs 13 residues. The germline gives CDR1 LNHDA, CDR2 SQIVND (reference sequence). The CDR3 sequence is CASLTGGLTEAFF. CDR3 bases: TGTGCCAGCCTTACAGGGGGACTAACTGAAGCTTTCTTT. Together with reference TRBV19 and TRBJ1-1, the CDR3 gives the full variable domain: DGGITQSPKYLFRKEGQNVTLSCEQNLNHDAMYWYRQDPGQGLRLIYYSQIVNDFQKGDIAEGYSVSREKKESFPLTVTSAQKNPTAFYLCASLTGGLTEAFFGQGTRLTVV.

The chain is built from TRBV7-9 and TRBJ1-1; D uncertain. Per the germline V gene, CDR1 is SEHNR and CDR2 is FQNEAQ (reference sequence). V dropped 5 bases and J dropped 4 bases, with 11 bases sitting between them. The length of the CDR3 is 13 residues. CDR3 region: CASSPPEGTEAFF. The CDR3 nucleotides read TGTGCCAGCAGCCCGCCGGAGGGCACTGAAGCTTTCTTT.

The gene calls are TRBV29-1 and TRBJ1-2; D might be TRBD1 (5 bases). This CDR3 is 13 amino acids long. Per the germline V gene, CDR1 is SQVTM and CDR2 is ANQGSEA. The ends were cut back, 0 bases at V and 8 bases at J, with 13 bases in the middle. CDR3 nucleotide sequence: TGCAGCGTTGAAGACAGGGATTTGGGCGGCTACACCTTC. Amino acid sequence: CSVEDRDLGGYTF.

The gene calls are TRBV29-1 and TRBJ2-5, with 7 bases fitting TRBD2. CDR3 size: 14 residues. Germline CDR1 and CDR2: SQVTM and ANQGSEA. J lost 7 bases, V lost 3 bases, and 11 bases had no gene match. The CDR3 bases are TGCAGCGTTGAGACAGCGATAAGCGGGGCGACCCAGTACTTC. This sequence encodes CSVETAISGATQYF.